One sample yielded the 10 T cell receptor beta chains listed below, sequenced in a study of monozygotic twins with inflammatory bowel disease. TCRdb re-called the 5' RACE reads and catalogs CDR3 proteins one per entry, DNA excluded. The sample has some 450,000 distinct CDR3 sequences. Sequences were obtained from blood. The receptors originated from a human donor with ulcerative colitis or Crohn's disease, or a healthy co-twin of an affected twin (not recorded which).

CDR3 amino acids: CASRGGGAHSNQPQHF. J is TRBJ1-5 and V is TRBV6-1; lacking DNA, the TRBD1 call made by TCRdb goes unchecked. The length of the CDR3 is 16 residues. Germline loops: CDR1 MNHNS, CDR2 SASEGT.

The gene calls are TRBV5-1 and TRBJ2-7; TCRdb's D call of TRBD1 is untestable without DNA. CDR3 length: 14 residues. In germline, CDR1 is SGHRS, CDR2 YFSETQ. The CDR3 sequence is CASSLDRRGYEQYF. The complete variable domain, with remaining parts taken from reference TRBV5-1 and TRBJ2-7, reads KAGVTQTPRYLIKTRGQQVTLSCSPISGHRSVSWYQQTPGQGLQFLFEYFSETQRNKGNFPGRFSGRQFSNSRSEMNVSTLELGDSALYLCASSLDRRGYEQYFGPGTRLTVT.

The chain uses TRBV7-2 and TRBJ1-1; TCRdb names TRBD1, which stays unverified in the absence of DNA. Per germline, CDR1 SGHTA and CDR2 FQGNSA. The CDR3 runs 16 residues. The CDR3: CASKIGQGVPGTEAFF.

The chain has TRBV30 and TRBJ1-3. The CDR3 is 13 amino acids. CDR1 GTSNPN and CDR2 SVGIG come from the germline V gene (reference sequence). CDR3 sequence reads: CARGRSSGNTIYF.

The chain links TRBV12-5 to TRBJ2-3; with no DNA, the TCRdb D assignment of TRBD1 cannot be verified. This CDR3 region has 12 residues. Germline CDR1 is LGHNT and CDR2 is FRNRAP. The CDR3 protein is CASGGATDTQYF.

The rearrangement links TRBV6-2 or TRBV6-3 to TRBJ2-7. CDR3 length: 12 amino acids. The germline CDR1 and CDR2 sequences are MNHEY and SVGEGT. The CDR3 protein is CASSPQLYEQYF.

This chain links TRBV20-1 with TRBJ2-3; checking the TCRdb D call of TRBD1 is not possible without DNA. This CDR3 is 16 amino acids long. Germline CDR1 is DFQATT and CDR2 is SNEGSKA (reference sequence). This chain's CDR3 is CSAREQGALITDTQYF.

The chain joins TRBV7-3 to TRBJ2-2; TCRdb returns TRBD2, unconfirmable since there is no DNA. Germline assignment: CDR1 SGHTA and CDR2 FQGTGA. The CDR3 has 17 amino acids. This CDR3 reads CASSTYSGRGNTGELFF.

This sequence joins TRBV6-4 and TRBJ1-5. Germline V gives CDR1 MRHNA, CDR2 SNTAGT. The CDR3 consists of 18 residues. The CDR3: CASSDSRAQSTGNQPQHF.

This chain connects TRBV20-1 to TRBJ1-2; the TCRdb call, TRBD1, lacks DNA for checking. Looked up from germline, CDR1 is DFQATT and CDR2 is SNEGSKA (reference sequence). CDR3 length: 17 residues. CDR3 region: CSARWRGGRAANYGYTF.